This T cell receptor beta chain stems from a study of blood T cell repertoires in COVID-19. Original methodology: Reference gene primer amplification gave estimated nucleated cell counts. TCRdb keeps only in-frame clones here, not all; method: immunoSEQ multiplex PCR. V, J and clone size are those of that table, while D and trimming were read from the DNA. This table has tens of thousands of clones, about 88% appearing once. Trimming stripped 6 bases from V and 4 bases from J, with 17 bases between. The CDR3 is made up of 15 amino acids. CDR1 is MNHEY, CDR2 SVGEGT, per germline. This TCR came from a woman between 45 and 60 years old who had recovered from COVID-19. Sequenced material: PBMCs or T cells enriched from blood (not recorded which). The chain joins TRBV6-2 or TRBV6-3 to TRBJ2-3, with D possibly TRBD2 on 5 matching bases. CDR3 region: CASSLGLLPPDTQYF. The CDR3 nucleotides read TGTGCCAGCAGCCTAGGACTTCTCCCCCCAGATACGCAGTATTTT.